The entry that follows covers one TCR beta chain sequence. Antigen unknown. The treatment: approximately nine-day PBMC culture with coronavirus spike peptide pools or control peptides (ViraFEST assay). The data derive from a study of vaccination and CD4 T cells after COVID-19. Sequenced with the Oncomine TCR Beta short-read assay was DNA taken from cultured CD4+ T cells. A single record per CDR3 protein comes from TCRdb applying MiXCR to the PCR reads. The sample lists around 20,000 distinct CDR3 sequences, 25% to 40% occurring once. This CDR3 comprises 15 residues. The germline CDR1 and CDR2 sequences are DFQATT and SNEGSKA (reference sequence). Deletions cut 0 bases from V and 4 bases from J, with 10 bases between.

The sequenced sample consisted of cultured CD4+ T cells from blood. This clonotype was obtained from a human donor with COVID-19. This rearrangement joins TRBV20-1 to TRBJ1-6, with no clear D. The CDR3 loop is CSARDRQPYNSPLHF. In DNA form, the CDR3 reads TGCAGTGCTAGAGATAGGCAGCCATATAATTCACCCCTCCACTTT.